One sample yielded the 7 T cell receptor beta chains listed below, sequenced in a study of blood T cell repertoires in COVID-19. TCRdb's copy holds only in-frame clones and misses some; the assay was immunoSEQ multiplex PCR. The table includes over 300,000 clones, around 87% detected once. Material for sequencing was peripheral blood. The receptors come from a man aged 18 to 29 with active or convalescent COVID-19.

This chain links TRBV13 with TRBJ1-6, with 8 bases that match TRBD1. The germline CDR1 and CDR2 sequences are PRHDT and FYEKMQ (reference sequence). The V and J ends lost 5 bases and 7 bases, in that order; junction bases with no gene match: 10. CDR3 length: 16 amino acids. CDR3 coding DNA: TGTGCCAGCAGCGGCTACCAGGGGGCGCGAAATTCACCCCTCCACTTT. It translates to CASSGYQGARNSPLHF.

This chain uses TRBV27 with TRBJ1-6; D ambiguous. The CDR3 covers 18 residues. V gave up 5 bases and J gave up 0 bases, with 17 bases separating them. Germline loops: CDR1 MNHEY, CDR2 SMNVEV (reference sequence). The CDR3 loop is CASSPRRPSSSYNSPLHF. CDR3 sequence (DNA): TGTGCCAGCAGTCCCCGGAGGCCATCAAGCTCCTATAATTCACCCCTCCACTTT.

The chain combines TRBV5-1 with TRBJ2-7; D gene ambiguous. CDR3 length: 12 amino acids. V gave up 3 bases and J gave up 2 bases, with 6 bases separating them. The germline V gene has CDR1 SGHRS and CDR2 YFSETQ. CDR3 in amino acids: CASSSATYEQYF. The CDR3 DNA sequence: TGCGCCAGCAGCTCTGCTACCTACGAGCAGTACTTC.

The sample holds one count of this clone. The rearrangement links TRBV19 to TRBJ2-1; 7 bases align to TRBD2. Germline CDR1 and CDR2: LNHDA and SQIVND (reference sequence). Trimming took 3 bases from V and 4 from J; bases not matched to a gene: 9. CDR3 length: 16 residues. Written as DNA, the CDR3 is TGTGCCAGTAGTATTGAGGCGGGAGTGGTATACAATGAGCAGTTCTTC. Translating gives CASSIEAGVVYNEQFF. Filled out from reference TRBV19 and TRBJ2-1, the complete variable domain reads DGGITQSPKYLFRKEGQNVTLSCEQNLNHDAMYWYRQDPGQGLRLIYYSQIVNDFQKGDIAEGYSVSREKKESFPLTVTSAQKNPTAFYLCASSIEAGVVYNEQFFGPGTRLTVL.

This clone came up a few times. This chain connects TRBV7-9 to TRBJ1-6; unclear D gene. V lost 5 bases, J lost 9 bases, and 11 bases lay in between. Germline V gene data show CDR1 as SEHNR and CDR2 as FQNEAQ (reference sequence). The CDR3 consists of 13 residues. CDR3 in DNA: TGTGCCAGCAGCCCGAGTAATGGTTCACCCCTCCACTTT. Translated, it gives CASSPSNGSPLHF.

This rearrangement joins TRBV7-9 to TRBJ2-7; 8 positions match TRBD2. Germline CDR1 reads SEHNR; CDR2 reads FQNEAQ (reference sequence). This CDR3 comprises 16 residues. The V segment lost 1 base and the J segment 3 bases; nucleotides outside the gene matches: 8. The CDR3 sequence: CASSLDLGSGGYEQYF. The CDR3 DNA follows: TGTGCCAGCAGCTTAGACCTCGGGAGCGGGGGCTACGAGCAGTACTTC.

This chain links TRBV3-1 (or the pseudogene TRBV3-2) with TRBJ1-5; TRBD1 matches at 11 bases. The CDR3 is 16 residues long. Looked up from germline, CDR1 is LGHDT and CDR2 is YNNKEL (reference sequence). Trimming removed 1 base from V and 7 bases from J; junction bases left unmatched: 6. The CDR3 bases are TGTGCCAGCAGCCAAGGGACAGGGGGCGCGGGCCAGCCCCAGCATTTT. Its translation is CASSQGTGGAGQPQHF.